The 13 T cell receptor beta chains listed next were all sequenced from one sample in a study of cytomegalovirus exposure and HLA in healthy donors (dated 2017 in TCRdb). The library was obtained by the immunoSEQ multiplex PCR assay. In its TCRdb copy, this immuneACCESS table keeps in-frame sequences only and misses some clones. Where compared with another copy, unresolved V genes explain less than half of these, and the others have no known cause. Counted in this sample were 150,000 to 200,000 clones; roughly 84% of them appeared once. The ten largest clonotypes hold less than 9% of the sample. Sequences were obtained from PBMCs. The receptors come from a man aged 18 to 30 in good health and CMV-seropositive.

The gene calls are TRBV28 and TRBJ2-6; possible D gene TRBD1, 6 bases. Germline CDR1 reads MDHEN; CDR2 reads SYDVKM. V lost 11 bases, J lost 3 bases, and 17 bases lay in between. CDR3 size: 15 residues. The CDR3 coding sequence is TGTGCCGCCTCGTCCACAGGGATTGGGGCCAACGTCCTGACTTTC. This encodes CAASSTGIGANVLTF.

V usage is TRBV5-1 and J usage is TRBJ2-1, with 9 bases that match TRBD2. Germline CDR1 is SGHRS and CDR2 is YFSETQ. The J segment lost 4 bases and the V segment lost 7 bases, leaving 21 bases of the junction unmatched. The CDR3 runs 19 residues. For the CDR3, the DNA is TGCGCCAGCGCCCCCGGTCTAGCGGGAATGGTTGGGTCGTACAATGAGCAGTTCTTC. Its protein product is CASAPGLAGMVGSYNEQFF.

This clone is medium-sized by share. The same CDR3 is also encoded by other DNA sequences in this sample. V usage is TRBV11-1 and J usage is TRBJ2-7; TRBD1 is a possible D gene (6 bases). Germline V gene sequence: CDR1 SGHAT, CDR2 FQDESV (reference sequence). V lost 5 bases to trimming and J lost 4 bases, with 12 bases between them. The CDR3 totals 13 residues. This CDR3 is CASSLGTSYEQYF. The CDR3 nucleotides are TGTGCCAGCAGCCTCGGGACATCGTACGAGCAGTACTTC.

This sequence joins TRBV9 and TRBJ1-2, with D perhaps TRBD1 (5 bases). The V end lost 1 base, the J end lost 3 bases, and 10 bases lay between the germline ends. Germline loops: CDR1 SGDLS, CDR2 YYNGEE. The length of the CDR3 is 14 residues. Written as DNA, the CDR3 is TGTGCCAGCAGCGTATTGTCGGGGGACTATGGCTACACCTTC. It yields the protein CASSVLSGDYGYTF.

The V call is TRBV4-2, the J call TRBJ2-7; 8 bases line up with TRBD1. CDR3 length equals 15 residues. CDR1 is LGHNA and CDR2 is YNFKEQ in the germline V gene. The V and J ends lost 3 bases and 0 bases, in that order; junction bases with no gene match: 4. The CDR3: CASSQGQASSYEQYF. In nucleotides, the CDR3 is TGTGCCAGCAGCCAGGGACAGGCTAGCTCCTACGAGCAGTACTTC.

CDR3: CASSLGAGTNTGELFF. The CDR3 DNA is TGCGCCAGCAGCTTGGGGGCGGGGACGAACACCGGGGAGCTGTTTTTT. The rearrangement uses TRBV5-1 and TRBJ2-2; D is perhaps TRBD2 (6 bases). V was pared by 0 bases and J by 0 bases, with 9 bases between. The CDR3 runs 16 residues. The germline V gene has CDR1 SGHRS and CDR2 YFSETQ.

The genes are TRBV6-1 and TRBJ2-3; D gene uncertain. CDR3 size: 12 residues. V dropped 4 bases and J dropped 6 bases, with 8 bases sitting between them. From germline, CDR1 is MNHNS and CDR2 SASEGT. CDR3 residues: CASSGYSDTQYF. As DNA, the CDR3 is TGTGCCAGCAGTGGCTATAGCGATACGCAGTATTTT.

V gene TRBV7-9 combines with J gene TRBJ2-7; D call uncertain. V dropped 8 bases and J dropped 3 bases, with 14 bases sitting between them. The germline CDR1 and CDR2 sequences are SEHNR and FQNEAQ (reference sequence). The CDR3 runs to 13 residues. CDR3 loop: CASRNYSNYEQYF. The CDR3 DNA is TGTGCCAGCCGAAACTACTCAAACTACGAGCAGTACTTC.

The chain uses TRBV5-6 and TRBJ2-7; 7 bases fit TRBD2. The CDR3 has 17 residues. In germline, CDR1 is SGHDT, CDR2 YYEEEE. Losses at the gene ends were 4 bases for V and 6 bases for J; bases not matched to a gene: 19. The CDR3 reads CASSLLPGAGALSEQYF. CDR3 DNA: TGTGCCAGCAGCCTCCTACCGGGTGCGGGAGCCCTAAGCGAGCAGTACTTC.

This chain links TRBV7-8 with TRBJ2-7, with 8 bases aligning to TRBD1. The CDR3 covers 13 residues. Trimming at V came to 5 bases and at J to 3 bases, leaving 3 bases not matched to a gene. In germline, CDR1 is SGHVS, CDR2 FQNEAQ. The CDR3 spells CASSQGQVYEQYF. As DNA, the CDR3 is TGTGCCAGCAGCCAGGGACAGGTCTACGAGCAGTACTTC.

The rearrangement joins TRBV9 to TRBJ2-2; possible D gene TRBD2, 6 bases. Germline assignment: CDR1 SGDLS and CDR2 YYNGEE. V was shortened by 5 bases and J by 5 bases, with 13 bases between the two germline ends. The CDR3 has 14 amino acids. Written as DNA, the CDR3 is TGTGCCAGCAGGGATGCCGGGGGTACCGGGGAGCTGTTTTTT. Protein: CASRDAGGTGELFF. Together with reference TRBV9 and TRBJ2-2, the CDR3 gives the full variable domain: DSGVTQTPKHLITATGQRVTLRCSPRSGDLSVYWYQQSLDQGLQFLIQYYNGEERAKGNILERFSAQQFPDLHSELNLSSLELGDSALYFCASRDAGGTGELFFGEGSRLTVL.

The CDR3: CASSVGGGRYNEQFF. CDR3 nucleotides: TGTGCCAGCAGCGTAGGGGGAGGTCGGTACAATGAGCAGTTCTTC. V usage is TRBV9 and J usage is TRBJ2-1; the D gene is possibly TRBD2 (6 bases). V was cut by 0 bases and J by 4 bases, with 11 bases left in between. The CDR3 consists of 15 residues. Germline V gives CDR1 SGDLS, CDR2 YYNGEE. Complete variable domain (other parts from reference TRBV9 and TRBJ2-1): DSGVTQTPKHLITATGQRVTLRCSPRSGDLSVYWYQQSLDQGLQFLIQYYNGEERAKGNILERFSAQQFPDLHSELNLSSLELGDSALYFCASSVGGGRYNEQFFGPGTRLTVL.

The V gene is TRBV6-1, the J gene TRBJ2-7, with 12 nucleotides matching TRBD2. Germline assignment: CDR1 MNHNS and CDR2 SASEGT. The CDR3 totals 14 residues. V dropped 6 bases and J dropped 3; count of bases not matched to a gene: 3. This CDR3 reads CASSPGLAGYEQYF. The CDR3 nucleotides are TGTGCCAGCAGCCCGGGACTAGCGGGCTACGAGCAGTACTTC.